This record covers a single T cell receptor beta chain. This clonotype was recorded many times. Its binding antigen is unknown. Per-base quality was not reported, and no clone a single base away is much larger than it. Sequencing relied on an Illumina HiSeq 1500. The public sequencing data were trimmed at Q25 with fastp and processed into clonotypes with MiXCR by TCRdb, which kept only in-frame beta chains. Each CDR3 protein gets just one entry, which takes the most common genes and DNA from the rows behind it. The sample profile shows around 210,000 distinct CDR3 sequences; around 6.6% of them were found once. More than 5.5% of the sample goes to the ten largest clones. From the cysteine up to the phenylalanine, the CDR3 has a length of 15 residues. The sequence is cut down to CDR3 DNA, 45 bases in frame from base 1. The V and J ends are trimmed by 2 bases and 0 bases, leaving 9 bases between them. CDR1 MNHEY and CDR2 SVGAGI are derived from the germline V gene.

This record belongs to a study of T cell repertoires in cytomegalovirus infection (dated by TCRdb to about 2019). As for the study more broadly: Donor HLA type was relevant to the analysis, as public TCR beta signatures indicated carriage of CMV infection together with the matching HLA type. Overall study outcomes, separate from this receptor: The ex vivo response was dominated by HLA-C-restricted CMV-specific TCR beta clonotypes, which also provided the single most frequent clonotype in two of eight donors. Cumulative frequency of public TCR beta family members discriminated carriers of CMV infection plus the relevant HLA type in this cohort and an independent approximately 350-donor cohort.

Sequencing used PBMCs. The TCR was taken from a human donor in good health (CMV status not recorded). Some clones in this sample may be carry-over from other donors' samples. The rearranged segments are TRBV6-5 and TRBJ2-3, and possibly TRBD1, on 5 matching bases. CDR3 protein: CASSYGHVSTDTQYF. The nucleotide sequence is TGTGCCAGCAGTTACGGACACGTTAGCACAGATACGCAGTATTTT.